This TCR beta chain originates from a study of shared clonotypes between healthy human individuals. Profiled with immunoSEQ multiplex PCR; TCRdb holds only in-frame clones, not every one. This repertoire shows some 2,400,000 clones, nearly 97% found once; its top ten account for roughly 0.13%. CDR1 is MDHEN and CDR2 is SYDVKM in the germline V gene. The CDR3 is 16 amino acids. With 6 bases removed from V and 2 bases from J, the gap between germline ends came to 20 bases. The source is a man in his late teens or twenties in good health. The rearrangement joins TRBV28 to TRBJ2-7; D might be TRBD1 (7 bases). The material sequenced was naive CD4+ T cells sorted from blood. Subset noted: CD45RA+ positively selected. CDR3 in DNA: TGTGCCAGCAGCAATCCTCAGGGGGGCGCCACCTACGAGCAGTACTTC. It translates to CASSNPQGGATYEQYF.